The 26 T cell receptor beta chains reported below all come from one sample, sequenced in a study of blood T cell repertoires in COVID-19. Some clones are missing from TCRdb's copy, which holds only in-frame ones; the method was immunoSEQ multiplex PCR. The table records over 100,000 clones, approximately 90% of them present only once. The sample comprised peripheral blood. The origin of the receptors is a human donor in a cohort sampled during active COVID-19.

The genes are TRBV5-6 and TRBJ2-5, with TRBD1 matching 9 bases. V was clipped by 4 bases and J by 5 bases; unmatched bases: 6. The CDR3 runs 14 residues. Per germline, CDR1 SGHDT and CDR2 YYEEEE. The DNA for the CDR3 is TGTGCCAGCAGCCCCGACAGGGGGGGGGAGACCCAGTACTTC. Its protein is CASSPDRGGETQYF.

This clone turned up a few times. The chain is built from TRBV4-2 and TRBJ1-2; 8 bases are shared with TRBD1. This CDR3 region has 16 residues. Germline V gene sequence: CDR1 LGHNA, CDR2 YNFKEQ. Trimming removed 5 bases from V and 3 bases from J; junction bases left unmatched: 11. Here the CDR3 DNA reads TGTGCCAGCAGCACCCGACAGGGGCGAATGGACTATGGCTACACCTTC. Its translation is CASSTRQGRMDYGYTF.

The V and J genes are TRBV27 and TRBJ1-6, with D possibly matching TRBD1 (5 bases). The CDR3 consists of 17 residues. V lost 6 bases and J lost 1, with 16 bases in between. Germline V gene lookup returns CDR1 MNHEY and CDR2 SMNVEV (reference sequence). Here the CDR3 DNA reads TGTGCCAGCAGAACCCTGGGGGGAGGGTCCTATAATTCACCCCTCCACTTT. This codes for CASRTLGGGSYNSPLHF.

V usage is TRBV9 and J usage is TRBJ1-3; D is possibly TRBD1 (5 bases). The CDR3 sequence is 15 residues long. V lost 4 bases and J 2 bases, leaving 13 bases between the germline ends. Looked up from germline, CDR1 is SGDLS and CDR2 is YYNGEE. The CDR3 sequence is CASSSGEATGNTIYF. The CDR3 DNA reads TGTGCCAGCAGCTCGGGGGAGGCGACTGGAAACACCATATATTTT.

CDR3 residues: CASSVAMGQGEHSPLHF. DNA of the CDR3: TGTGCCAGCAGCGTAGCGATGGGACAGGGTGAACACTCACCCCTCCACTTT. The chain uses TRBV9 and TRBJ1-6, with 9 bases matching TRBD1. Germline CDR1 and CDR2: SGDLS and YYNGEE. The CDR3 sequence is 17 residues long. V lost 0 bases to trimming and J lost 10 bases; unmatched junction nucleotides: 11.

The chain is built from TRBV6-5 and TRBJ1-4; D is possibly TRBD1 (5 bases). V lost 6 bases to trimming and J lost 7 bases, with 15 bases between them. CDR1 and CDR2 from the germline V gene are MNHEY and SVGAGI. CDR3 size: 14 residues. Here the CDR3 reads CASSPRGRSEKLFF. CDR3 nucleotides: TGTGCCAGCAGCCCGCGGGGACGTTCTGAAAAACTGTTTTTT.

This clone was recorded once. The chain carries TRBV2 and TRBJ2-1; 9 nucleotides agree with TRBD1. Trimming at V came to 4 bases and at J to 4 bases, leaving 5 bases not matched to a gene. This CDR3 region has 15 residues. CDR1 is SNHLY, CDR2 FYNNEI, per germline. CDR3 loop: CASSGGQGGYNEQFF. Written as DNA, the CDR3 is TGTGCCAGCAGTGGGGGACAGGGAGGGTACAATGAGCAGTTCTTC.

The rearrangement links TRBV11-3 to TRBJ2-7, with unresolved D. The CDR3 length is 16 residues. CDR1 SGHNT and CDR2 YENEEA come from the germline V gene. With 3 bases removed from V and 0 bases from J, the gap between germline ends came to 15 bases. Here the CDR3 DNA reads TGTGCCAGCAGCTTGAGACACGTCCCCCCCTCCTACGAGCAGTACTTC. This encodes CASSLRHVPPSYEQYF.

The chain combines TRBV11-2 with TRBJ1-4, with D possibly TRBD1 on 6 matching bases. Per germline, CDR1 SGHAT and CDR2 FQNNGV. The CDR3 has 15 amino acids. V was cut by 5 bases and J by 8 bases, with 18 bases left in between. The CDR3 is CASSQEWGREEKLFF. The CDR3 DNA follows: TGTGCCAGCAGCCAAGAGTGGGGGCGGGAGGAAAAACTGTTTTTT.

The chain is built from TRBV27 and TRBJ2-7; 8 nucleotides agree with TRBD2. Germline CDR1 reads MNHEY; CDR2 reads SMNVEV (reference sequence). The CDR3 is 16 residues long. Trimming took 6 bases from V and 2 from J; bases not matched to a gene: 12. The CDR3 reads CASRSSLAGHTYEQYF. CDR3 nucleotides: TGTGCCAGCAGGTCGTCGCTAGCGGGCCATACCTACGAGCAGTACTTC.

The gene calls are TRBV27 and TRBJ2-3; tentative D call: TRBD2 (6 bases). This CDR3 spans 17 amino acids. The germline V gene has CDR1 MNHEY and CDR2 SMNVEV (reference sequence). Trimming cost V 6 bases and J 3 bases, with 22 bases left between them. The CDR3 DNA reads as TGTGCCAGCAGCTTCCAGGGACTTCCACGCCGAACAGATACGCAGTATTTT. Residues: CASSFQGLPRRTDTQYF.

There are a few counts of this clone. The chain combines TRBV27 with TRBJ1-6; D is unclear. Germline assignment: CDR1 MNHEY and CDR2 SMNVEV (reference sequence). CDR3 length equals 19 residues. The V end lost 5 bases, the J end lost 0 bases, and 20 bases lay between the germline ends. CDR3 nucleotides: TGTGCCAGCAGTCCTACGACAAAAATGGGGAGCTCCTATAATTCACCCCTCCACTTT. It yields the protein CASSPTTKMGSSYNSPLHF.

The V gene is TRBV28, the J gene TRBJ2-3, with 12 nucleotides matching TRBD2. CDR1 is MDHEN, CDR2 SYDVKM, per germline. The V gene end was trimmed by 7 bases and the J gene end by 6 bases; junction bases not matched to a gene: 8. The CDR3 runs 15 residues. CDR3 amino acids: CASKTLAGGADTQYF. The CDR3 nucleotides are TGTGCCAGCAAAACGCTAGCGGGAGGGGCCGATACGCAGTATTTT.

The chain recombines TRBV18 with TRBJ2-2, with 11 bases matching TRBD2. Trimming at V came to 1 base and at J to 2 bases, leaving 12 bases not matched to a gene. This CDR3 has 20 residues. The germline V gene has CDR1 KGHSH and CDR2 LQKENI. CDR3 sequence reads: CASSPLAGGPTVRNTGELFF. The DNA of the CDR3 is TGTGCCAGCTCACCACTAGCGGGAGGGCCAACAGTACGTAACACCGGGGAGCTGTTTTTT.

The gene calls are TRBV18 and TRBJ2-1; 10 bases agree with TRBD2. The germline V gene has CDR1 KGHSH and CDR2 LQKENI. CDR3 size: 15 residues. The V and J ends lost 3 bases and 9 bases, in that order; junction bases with no gene match: 8. As DNA, the CDR3 is TGTGCCAGCTCACCCCCCCGGACTAGCGGCGGTGAGCAGTTCTTC. Amino acids: CASSPPRTSGGEQFF.

This clone is a singleton in its sample. Additional DNA sequences in this sample encode the identical CDR3. The chain recombines TRBV4-3 with TRBJ2-7; D uncertain. In germline, CDR1 is LGHNA, CDR2 YSLEER. There are 12 residues in the CDR3. The V and J ends lost 0 bases and 4 bases respectively, with 4 bases between them. The CDR3: CASSQDRYEQYF. The CDR3 nucleotides read TGCGCCAGCAGCCAAGATCGGTACGAGCAGTACTTC.

This clone was seen a few times. The CDR3 loop reads CASSPGTSGQYEQYF. CDR3 DNA: TGCGCCAGCAGCCCAGGGACCTCGGGACAGTACGAGCAGTACTTC. The genes are TRBV4-1 and TRBJ2-7, with 7 bases fitting TRBD1. The CDR3 runs to 15 residues. J gave up 4 bases and V 4 bases, and 10 bases lay outside the gene matches. Germline V gives CDR1 MGHRA, CDR2 YSYEKL.

The J gene is TRBJ2-3, the V gene TRBV7-8, with a tentative D call TRBD1 (7 bases). This CDR3 comprises 15 residues. Germline-derived CDR1 and CDR2 are SGHVS and FQNEAQ. V was clipped by 5 bases and J by 6 bases, with 18 bases between them. DNA for the CDR3: TGTGCCAGCAGCCCCCGACAGGGCCGGGGGGATACGCAGTATTTT. Translating it yields CASSPRQGRGDTQYF.

The J gene is TRBJ2-3, the V gene TRBV19, with 13 bases identical to TRBD2. The length of the CDR3 is 17 residues. Trimming took 1 base from V and 5 from J; bases not matched to a gene: 6. Germline CDR1 LNHDA, CDR2 SQIVND (reference sequence). DNA of the CDR3: TGTGCCAGTAGTATAGGGACTAGCGGGGGAGGGGGAGATACGCAGTATTTT. The encoded protein is CASSIGTSGGGGDTQYF.

This chain links TRBV7-2 with TRBJ1-1; 7 bases fit TRBD1. Trimming removed 1 base from V and 5 bases from J; junction bases left unmatched: 7. Looked up from germline, CDR1 is SGHTA and CDR2 is FQGNSA. The CDR3 has 15 amino acids. The CDR3 nucleotides read TGTGCCAGCAGCTTAGAGAGGGGGCTAGGGACTGAAGCTTTCTTT. Encoded protein: CASSLERGLGTEAFF. The variable domain in full, completed from reference TRBV7-2 and TRBJ1-1, reads GAGVSQSPSNKVTEKGKDVELRCDPISGHTALYWYRQSLGQGLEFLIYFQGNSAPDKSGLPSDRFSAERTGGSVSTLTIQRTQQEDSAVYLCASSLERGLGTEAFFGQGTRLTVV.

This clone is a singleton in its sample. The chain carries TRBV5-1 and TRBJ2-5; TRBD2 agrees at 10 bases. The CDR3 is made up of 16 amino acids. Per the germline V gene, CDR1 is SGHRS and CDR2 is YFSETQ. Trimming removed 4 bases from V and 2 bases from J; junction bases left unmatched: 8. In DNA, the CDR3 is TGCGCCAGCAGCGCGGGACTAGCGAGAGGGCAAGAGACCCAGTACTTC. This codes for CASSAGLARGQETQYF.

The chain recombines TRBV5-4 with TRBJ2-1; 8 bases map to TRBD1. The V segment lost 4 bases and the J segment 8 bases; nucleotides outside the gene matches: 11. The CDR3 has 15 residues. The germline CDR1 and CDR2 sequences are SGHNT and YYREEE (reference sequence). CDR3: CASSPPSGGEHEQFF. CDR3 DNA sequence: TGTGCCAGCAGCCCCCCTTCAGGGGGCGAGCATGAGCAGTTCTTC. Using reference TRBV5-4 and TRBJ2-1 for the parts outside the CDR3, the full variable domain is ETGVTQSPTHLIKTRGQQVTLRCSSQSGHNTVSWYQQALGQGPQFIFQYYREEENGRGNFPPRFSGLQFPNYSSELNVNALELDDSALYLCASSPPSGGEHEQFFGPGTRLTVL.

The chain combines TRBV2 with TRBJ1-2; D gene unclear. This CDR3 is built from 13 residues. V was shortened by 6 bases and J by 0 bases, with 8 bases between the two germline ends. Per germline, CDR1 SNHLY and CDR2 FYNNEI. The CDR3 spells CASSLSPNYGYTF. DNA for the CDR3: TGTGCCAGCAGCCTCAGTCCTAACTATGGCTACACCTTC.

The V and J genes are TRBV18 and TRBJ1-5; no reliable D call. The CDR3 loop spans 16 amino acids. Trimming removed 1 base at V and 3 bases at J, with 13 bases between. CDR1 is KGHSH, CDR2 LQKENI, per germline. CDR3 coding DNA: TGTGCCAGCTCACCACAAGGTCGGGGTAACAATCAGCCCCAGCATTTT. The encoded protein is CASSPQGRGNNQPQHF. Based on the CDR3 plus reference TRBV18 and TRBJ1-5, the full variable domain is NAGVMQNPRHLVRRRGQEARLRCSPMKGHSHVYWYRQLPEEGLKFMVYLQKENIIDESGMPKERFSAEFPKEGPSILRIQQVVRGDSAAYFCASSPQGRGNNQPQHFGDGTRLSIL.

The chain uses TRBV6-1 and TRBJ1-3, with TRBD1 matching over 9 bases. CDR1 is MNHNS and CDR2 is SASEGT in the germline V gene. V lost 4 bases, J lost 0 bases, and 10 bases stayed unmatched. The CDR3 consists of 18 residues. CDR3 protein: CASSVAFGTGTSGNTIYF. In DNA form, the CDR3 reads TGTGCCAGCAGTGTAGCCTTTGGGACAGGGACCTCTGGAAACACCATATATTTT.

The chain is built from TRBV7-2 and TRBJ1-5, with D maybe TRBD1 (5 bases). The CDR3 spans 16 residues. Looked up from germline, CDR1 is SGHTA and CDR2 is FQGNSA. V was pared by 10 bases and J by 0 bases, with 19 bases between. DNA of the CDR3: TGTGCCACCGCTCTGTCAACAGGAAATAGCAATCAGCCCCAGCATTTT. As protein: CATALSTGNSNQPQHF.